The text below deals with one TCR beta chain. Its antigen is currently unknown. These data are taken from a study of T cell responses to AZD1222 COVID-19 vaccine. Study observations and caveats: Donors were mostly white British, more females; clonal diversity possibly underestimated.

Using immunoSEQ multiplex PCR, the repertoire was profiled, and TCRdb retains in-frame clones only, with some absent. The repertoire holds over 90,000 clones, with roughly 91% as singletons. The CDR3 covers 14 residues. Germline V gene data show CDR1 as SGHAT and CDR2 as FQNNGV. V lost 3 bases, J lost 7 bases, and 12 bases lay in between. The genes are TRBV11-2 and TRBJ1-4; D perhaps matches TRBD1 (5 bases). The source material was peripheral blood, sampled on day 0 of AZD1222 vaccination. This receptor was taken from an adult in good health. CDR3 sequence (DNA): TGTGCCAGCAGCTTGGGCAGGGCCTCTGAAAAACTGTTTTTT. This translates into CASSLGRASEKLFF.